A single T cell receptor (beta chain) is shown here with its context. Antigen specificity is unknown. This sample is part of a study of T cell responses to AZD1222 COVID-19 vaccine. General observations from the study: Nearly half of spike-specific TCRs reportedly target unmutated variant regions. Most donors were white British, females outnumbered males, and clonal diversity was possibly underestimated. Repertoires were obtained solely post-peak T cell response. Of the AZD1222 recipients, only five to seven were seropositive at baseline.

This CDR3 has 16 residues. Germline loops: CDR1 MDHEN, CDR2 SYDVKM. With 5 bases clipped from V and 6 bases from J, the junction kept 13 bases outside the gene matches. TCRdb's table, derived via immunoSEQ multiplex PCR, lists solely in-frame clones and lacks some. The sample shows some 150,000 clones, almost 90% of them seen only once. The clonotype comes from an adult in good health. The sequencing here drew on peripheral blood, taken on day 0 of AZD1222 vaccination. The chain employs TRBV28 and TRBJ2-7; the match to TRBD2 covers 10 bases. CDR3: CASSDTELAGESEQYF. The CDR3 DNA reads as TGTGCCAGCAGTGACACCGAGCTAGCGGGAGAAAGCGAGCAGTACTTC.